One and the same sample provided the 9 T cell receptor beta chains below, sequenced in a study of T cell responses to AZD1222 COVID-19 vaccine. Sequencing was performed with immunoSEQ multiplex PCR; in TCRdb, only in-frame clones are kept and a portion is missing. The sample consists of about 150,000 clones, 87% of them appearing once. The material was peripheral blood, obtained 28 days after the second AZD1222 dose. These receptors all come from an adult who received the AZD1222 COVID-19 vaccine.

The J gene is TRBJ1-4, the V gene TRBV4-1, with TRBD1 as a possible D gene (5 bases). The CDR3 runs 17 residues. Germline CDR1 MGHRA, CDR2 YSYEKL. Trimming left V 1 base short and J 7 bases short, with 19 bases between. CDR3 amino acids: CASSQGARDLSREKLFF. Written as DNA, the CDR3 is TGCGCCAGCAGCCAAGGGGCTAGGGACTTAAGTCGTGAAAAACTGTTTTTT.

V usage is TRBV27 and J usage is TRBJ2-7, with TRBD2 as a possible D gene (5 bases). V lost 3 bases to trimming and J lost 7 bases, with 16 bases between them. CDR3 size: 14 residues. The germline V gene encodes CDR1 MNHEY and CDR2 SMNVEV (reference sequence). CDR3 DNA sequence: TGTGCCAGCAGTTTCACGCCGACCACGGGGGAGCAGTACTTC. Amino acids: CASSFTPTTGEQYF.

The V call is TRBV3-1 (or the pseudogene TRBV3-2), the J call TRBJ1-1; the match to TRBD1 covers 7 bases. The ends lost 6 bases at V and 5 bases at J; junction bases unmatched: 3. CDR1 is LGHDT and CDR2 is YNNKEL in the germline V gene (reference sequence). This CDR3 has 12 residues. The chain's CDR3 is CASRKQGTEAFF. CDR3 sequence (DNA): TGTGCCAGCAGGAAACAGGGGACTGAAGCTTTCTTT.

This clone was seen more than once but under ten times. The rearrangement joins TRBV3-1 (or the pseudogene TRBV3-2) to TRBJ2-6, with D unclear. The CDR3 extends over 14 amino acids. V lost 3 bases and J 3 bases, leaving 6 bases between the germline ends. The germline V gene encodes CDR1 LGHDT and CDR2 YNNKEL (reference sequence). CDR3 amino acids: CASSQRDGANVLTF. CDR3 DNA: TGTGCCAGCAGCCAGCGAGATGGGGCCAACGTCCTGACTTTC.

The chain recombines TRBV29-1 with TRBJ1-1; maybe TRBD1 (6 bases). Germline V gene sequence: CDR1 SQVTM, CDR2 ANQGSEA. V shed 3 bases and J shed 1 base, with 18 bases lying between them. The CDR3 extends over 16 amino acids. CDR3: CSVDPRGGRENTEAFF. Written as DNA, the CDR3 is TGCAGCGTTGACCCCCGCGGGGGGCGAGAGAACACTGAAGCTTTCTTT.

This chain connects TRBV14 to TRBJ2-7, with D uncertain. V was clipped by 4 bases and J by 5 bases, with 12 bases between them. The V gene's germline CDR1 is SGHDN and CDR2 FVKESK. The CDR3 consists of 13 residues. The CDR3 protein is CASSPYWTHEQYF. CDR3 sequence (DNA): TGTGCCAGCAGCCCCTACTGGACCCACGAGCAGTACTTC. Together with reference TRBV14 and TRBJ2-7, the CDR3 gives the full variable domain: EAGVTQFPSHSVIEKGQTVTLRCDPISGHDNLYWYRRVMGKEIKFLLHFVKESKQDESGMPNNRFLAERTGGTYSTLKVQPAELEDSGVYFCASSPYWTHEQYFGPGTRLTVT.

The V gene is TRBV7-2, the J gene TRBJ1-2, with D unresolved. CDR3 length: 14 residues. Trimming shortened V by 2 bases and J by 6 bases, and 13 bases separated the two germline ends. Germline V gene sequence: CDR1 SGHTA, CDR2 FQGNSA. The CDR3: CASSLIPGGHGYTF. The CDR3 nucleotides are TGTGCCAGCAGCTTAATACCGGGCGGACATGGCTACACCTTC. The full variable domain, rest sourced from reference TRBV7-2 and TRBJ1-2, is GAGVSQSPSNKVTEKGKDVELRCDPISGHTALYWYRQSLGQGLEFLIYFQGNSAPDKSGLPSDRFSAERTGGSVSTLTIQRTQQEDSAVYLCASSLIPGGHGYTFGSGTRLTVV.

The J gene is TRBJ2-7, the V gene TRBV5-4, with a possible D match to TRBD2 (6 bases). V dropped 3 bases and J dropped 4 bases, with 14 bases sitting between them. Germline V CDR1 and CDR2: SGHNT, YYREEE (reference sequence). This CDR3 has 14 residues. CDR3 protein: CASSSGPGRYEQYF. The CDR3 nucleotides are TGTGCCAGCAGCTCGGGCCCGGGGAGGTACGAGCAGTACTTC.

V usage is TRBV3-1 (or the pseudogene TRBV3-2) and J usage is TRBJ2-6; D gene uncertain. CDR1 LGHDT and CDR2 YNNKEL come from the germline V gene (reference sequence). V shed 6 bases and J shed 0 bases, with 3 bases lying between them. The CDR3 is 13 amino acids. CDR3 coding DNA: TGTGCCAGCAGGTCCTCTGGGGCCAACGTCCTGACTTTC. Amino acid sequence: CASRSSGANVLTF.